The 5 T cell receptor beta chains listed next were all sequenced from one sample in a study of cytomegalovirus exposure and HLA in healthy donors. The PCR employed 60 Vbeta primers together with 13 Jbeta primers. Generated by immunoSEQ multiplex PCR, the TCRdb table keeps only in-frame clones and is missing some. Of about 160,000 clones listed, 75% are singletons. Sequencing was carried out using PBMCs. The source of these receptors is a woman in her forties or fifties in good health and CMV-seropositive.

V usage is TRBV6-5 and J usage is TRBJ1-1; the D is unclear. This CDR3 spans 15 amino acids. CDR1 and CDR2 from the germline V gene are MNHEY and SVGAGI. V shed 0 bases and J shed 0 bases, with 8 bases lying between them. CDR3 in DNA: TGTGCCAGCAGTTACTCTGGAGGGATGAACACTGAAGCTTTCTTT. It specifies CASSYSGGMNTEAFF.

The chain carries TRBV2 and TRBJ1-2, with D unresolved. Looked up from germline, CDR1 is SNHLY and CDR2 is FYNNEI. The CDR3 is made up of 12 amino acids. Trimming removed 2 bases from V and 3 bases from J, with 4 bases in between. The CDR3 bases are TGTGCCAGCAGTGAAACGGACTATGGCTACACCTTC. Translating gives CASSETDYGYTF.

The rearrangement joins TRBV6-6 to TRBJ1-4; perhaps TRBD1 as D (5 bases). The CDR3 extends over 14 amino acids. V was trimmed by 6 bases and J by 10 bases, leaving 18 bases between them. The germline V gene has CDR1 MNHNY and CDR2 SVGAGI (reference sequence). CDR3 DNA sequence: TGTGCCAGCAGCGTCGGGGGATCCGCGGGAAAACTGTTTTTT. Translated: CASSVGGSAGKLFF.

The chain is built from TRBV6-6 and TRBJ1-4; no clear D gene. Germline CDR1 is MNHNY and CDR2 is SVGAGI (reference sequence). Deletions cut 7 bases from V and 6 bases from J, with 6 bases between. The length of the CDR3 is 11 residues. CDR3 loop: CASTHYEKLFF. The CDR3 DNA reads as TGTGCCAGCACCCATTATGAAAAACTGTTTTTT.

Notes on this clone: Sequence at one end of the junction differs from germline and may be a read error. The same CDR3 can be traced to other DNA sequences in this sample. This sequence joins TRBV15 and TRBJ1-1, with 8 bases identical to TRBD1. Per germline, CDR1 LNHNV and CDR2 YYDKDF (reference sequence). This CDR3 is 15 amino acids long. The DNA for the CDR3 is TGTGCCACCAGCGTGGGGACAGGAAGGAACACTGAAGCCTTCTTT. This sequence encodes CATSVGTGRNTEAFF.